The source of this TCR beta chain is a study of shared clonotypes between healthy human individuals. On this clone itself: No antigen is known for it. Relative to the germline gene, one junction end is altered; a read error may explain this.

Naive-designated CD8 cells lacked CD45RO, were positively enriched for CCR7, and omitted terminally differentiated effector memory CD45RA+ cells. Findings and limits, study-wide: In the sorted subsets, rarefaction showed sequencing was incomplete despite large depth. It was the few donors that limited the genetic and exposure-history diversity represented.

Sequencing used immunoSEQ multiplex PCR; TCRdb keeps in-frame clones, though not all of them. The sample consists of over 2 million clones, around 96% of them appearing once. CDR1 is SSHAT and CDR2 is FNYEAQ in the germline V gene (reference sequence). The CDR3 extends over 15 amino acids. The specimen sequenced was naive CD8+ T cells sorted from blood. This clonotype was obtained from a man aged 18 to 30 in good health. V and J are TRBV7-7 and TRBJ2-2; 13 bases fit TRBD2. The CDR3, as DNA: TGTGCTAGCAGCCGCGGGACTAGCGGGGCCGGGGAGCTGTTTTTT. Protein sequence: CASSRGTSGAGELFF.